The 29 T cell receptor beta chains in this list originate from one sample, sequenced in a study of CD8+ T cells in alopecia areata. Treatment reported: oral pan-JAK inhibitor, 5-10 mg twice daily. The sequencing template was cDNA reverse transcribed from extracted RNA. TCRdb's copy holds only in-frame clones and misses some; the assay was immunoSEQ multiplex PCR. The table lists 200,000 or so clones, 58% of them singletons, with approximately 5.1% in the top ten. The sample in question was CD4+ T cells sorted from blood, obtained at week 24, from a patient treated with tofacitinib. Receptors were obtained from a human donor with alopecia areata.

The chain joins TRBV7-2 to TRBJ2-1, with TRBD2 matching over 12 bases. The CDR3 runs 18 residues. Germline values: CDR1 SGHTA, CDR2 FQGNSA. Trimming cost V 1 base and J 5 bases; bases outside gene matches: 9. CDR3: CASSLVLAGGSGNNEQFF. The DNA for the CDR3 is TGTGCCAGCAGCTTAGTACTAGCGGGGGGCTCTGGGAACAATGAGCAGTTCTTC.

This sequence joins TRBV6-5 and TRBJ1-2; TRBD1 agrees at 8 bases. V lost 10 bases, J lost 5 bases, and 9 bases stayed unmatched. CDR1 is MNHEY, CDR2 SVGAGI, per germline. This CDR3 is 13 amino acids long. The CDR3 coding sequence is TGTGCCACCTTACGACAGGGGAGTTATGGCTACACCTTC. As protein: CATLRQGSYGYTF.

This sequence joins TRBV29-1 and TRBJ2-3; D may correspond to TRBD1 or TRBD2 (5 bases each). Trimming pared 3 bases from V and 2 bases from J, leaving 18 bases between. The CDR3 loop spans 16 amino acids. Germline-derived CDR1 and CDR2 are SQVTM and ANQGSEA. The CDR3 region is CSVERHSGTATDTQYF. CDR3 DNA sequence: TGCAGCGTTGAGCGCCACTCCGGGACGGCCACAGATACGCAGTATTTT.

This clone has a handful of counts. The rearrangement joins TRBV9 to TRBJ2-5, with 12 bases identical to TRBD2. After removal of 4 bases from V and 3 bases from J, the junction contained 7 bases not matched to a gene. Germline-derived CDR1 and CDR2 are SGDLS and YYNGEE. CDR3 length equals 16 residues. CDR3 protein: CASSTSSGGAEETQYF. CDR3 coding DNA: TGTGCCAGCAGCACTTCTAGCGGGGGGGCAGAAGAGACCCAGTACTTC.

This clone was counted between two and nine times. The V and J genes are TRBV30 and TRBJ1-5, with D unresolved. Germline V CDR1 and CDR2: GTSNPN, SVGIG (reference sequence). V was clipped by 5 bases and J by 6 bases, with 14 bases between them. CDR3 length: 13 residues. CDR3 DNA: TGTGCCTGGGACATCGATCCTAGTCAGCCCCAGCATTTT. Amino acid sequence: CAWDIDPSQPQHF.

This clone appeared a few times. The V call is TRBV7-2, the J call TRBJ1-1; a weak D match, TRBD1 (5 bases). The V gene's germline CDR1 is SGHTA and CDR2 FQGNSA. The CDR3 sequence is 14 residues long. Trimming removed 2 bases at V and 3 bases at J, with 10 bases between. For the CDR3, the DNA is TGTGCCAGCAGCTTACCAGGGAGGGACACTGAAGCTTTCTTT. Protein sequence: CASSLPGRDTEAFF.

The chain couples TRBV7-9 to TRBJ1-5; a weak D match, TRBD1 (5 bases). The CDR3 loop spans 12 amino acids. The germline V gene has CDR1 SEHNR and CDR2 FQNEAQ (reference sequence). V was cut by 5 bases and J by 9 bases, with 11 bases left in between. The CDR3 bases are TGTGCCAGCAGCCTCGACAGATCGCCCCAGCATTTT. It codes for CASSLDRSPQHF.

The chain is built from TRBV2 and TRBJ2-4; D unclear. Per the germline V gene, CDR1 is SNHLY and CDR2 is FYNNEI. V dropped 3 bases and J dropped 15 bases, with 15 bases sitting between them. CDR3 size: 12 residues. CDR3 region: CASSDFSPFAYF. The CDR3 region has the DNA TGTGCCAGCAGTGATTTCTCTCCTTTCGCGTACTTC.

V usage is TRBV29-1 and J usage is TRBJ2-7; TRBD2 might be the D (5 bases). Germline CDR1 is SQVTM and CDR2 is ANQGSEA. Trimming took off 5 bases at V and 5 bases at J, with 13 bases between the two ends. The CDR3 sequence is 12 residues long. The CDR3 protein is CSVHLPGDEQYF. The DNA of the CDR3 is TGCAGCGTTCATCTGCCCGGGGACGAGCAGTACTTC.

The rearrangement links TRBV7-3 to TRBJ2-1, with 10 positions matching TRBD2. CDR3 length equals 16 residues. Germline V CDR1 and CDR2: SGHTA, FQGTGA. V was clipped by 1 base and J by 7 bases; unmatched bases: 7. The CDR3 sequence is CASSLKAGGPRNEQFF. The CDR3 bases are TGTGCCAGCAGCTTAAAAGCGGGAGGGCCAAGGAATGAGCAGTTCTTC.

The V gene is TRBV30, the J gene TRBJ2-3, with D unresolved. Germline V gene lookup returns CDR1 GTSNPN and CDR2 SVGIG (reference sequence). The ends were cut back, 2 bases at V and 4 bases at J, with 10 bases in the middle. The CDR3 is 13 residues long. The CDR3 here is CAWSYRSADTQYF. In DNA, the CDR3 is TGTGCCTGGAGTTATCGAAGCGCAGATACGCAGTATTTT.

V and J are TRBV15 and TRBJ2-2, with 10 bases matching TRBD1. Trimming at V came to 0 bases and at J to 1 base, leaving 2 bases not matched to a gene. CDR3 length equals 17 residues. Germline values: CDR1 LNHNV, CDR2 YYDKDF (reference sequence). CDR3 nucleotides: TGTGCCACCAGCAGAGATCGGACAGGGGGGAACACCGGGGAGCTGTTTTTT. Its protein product is CATSRDRTGGNTGELFF.

The gene calls are TRBV5-1 and TRBJ2-3; the D is unclear. Germline lookup yields CDR1 SGHRS and CDR2 YFSETQ. V was clipped by 0 bases and J by 2 bases, with 7 bases between them. The CDR3 consists of 14 residues. CDR3 sequence: CASSLERYTDTQYF. As DNA, the CDR3 is TGCGCCAGCAGCTTGGAACGCTACACAGATACGCAGTATTTT.

The V and J genes are TRBV30 and TRBJ1-1, with 8 nucleotides matching TRBD1. Germline assignment: CDR1 GTSNPN and CDR2 SVGIG (reference sequence). The CDR3 covers 14 residues. The V and J ends lost 4 bases and 4 bases, in that order; junction bases with no gene match: 8. CDR3 in amino acids: CAWKQGTGGTEAFF. CDR3 DNA sequence: TGTGCCTGGAAACAGGGTACAGGGGGCACTGAAGCTTTCTTT.

The chain carries TRBV29-1 and TRBJ1-3; unclear D gene. Germline V lookup: CDR1 SQVTM, CDR2 ANQGSEA. The CDR3 sequence is 14 residues long. Trimming took off 3 bases at V and 0 bases at J, with 9 bases between the two ends. The CDR3 loop reads CSVDPGSSGNTIYF. The CDR3 DNA is TGCAGCGTTGACCCAGGTTCCTCTGGAAACACCATATATTTT. Full variable domain (rest looked up from reference TRBV29-1 and TRBJ1-3): SAVISQKPSRDICQRGTSLTIQCQVDSQVTMMFWYRQQPGQSLTLIATANQGSEATYESGFVIDKFPISRPNLTFSTLTVSNMSPEDSSIYLCSVDPGSSGNTIYFGEGSWLTVV.

This clone was counted between two and nine times. The chain combines TRBV7-8 with TRBJ1-2, with 11 nucleotides matching TRBD1. This CDR3 is built from 14 residues. The V gene end was trimmed by 5 bases and the J gene end by 6 bases; junction bases not matched to a gene: 5. Germline CDR1 and CDR2: SGHVS and FQNEAQ. The CDR3 sequence: CASSTGQGVHGYTF. The CDR3 region has the DNA TGTGCCAGCAGCACGGGACAGGGGGTACATGGCTACACCTTC.

V and J are TRBV29-1 and TRBJ1-4; the D is unclear. The germline V gene encodes CDR1 SQVTM and CDR2 ANQGSEA. The V end lost 4 bases, the J end lost 7 bases, and 13 bases lay between the germline ends. This CDR3 contains 13 residues. CDR3 in amino acids: CSVGRTRGEKLFF. The CDR3 nucleotides are TGCAGCGTTGGGCGGACCCGAGGTGAAAAACTGTTTTTT.

CDR3 sequence reads: CSVAVSGAGNTIYF. In DNA, the CDR3 is TGCAGCGTTGCGGTTTCGGGGGCTGGAAACACCATATATTTT. This sequence joins TRBV29-1 and TRBJ1-3; possibly TRBD1 for D (5 bases). The germline CDR1 and CDR2 sequences are SQVTM and ANQGSEA. The CDR3 loop spans 14 amino acids. Trimming cost V 4 bases and J 2 bases, with 12 bases left between them.

The chain recombines TRBV29-1 with TRBJ1-2, with D unresolved. CDR3 length: 14 amino acids. Looked up from germline, CDR1 is SQVTM and CDR2 is ANQGSEA. The V gene lost 0 bases and the J gene lost 2 bases, with 10 bases spanning the gap. The CDR3 here is CSVEDRRVNYGYTF. Here the CDR3 DNA reads TGCAGCGTTGAAGATAGGAGGGTGAACTATGGCTACACCTTC.

The chain recombines TRBV2 with TRBJ2-1; D unclear. V gave up 7 bases and J gave up 7 bases, with 17 bases separating them. The CDR3 is 14 residues long. The germline gives CDR1 SNHLY, CDR2 FYNNEI. The CDR3 nucleotides read TGTGCCAGCACCGGCCCTTTCCGAGCAAATGAGCAGTTCTTC. This encodes CASTGPFRANEQFF.

The genes are TRBV4-3 and TRBJ2-3, with TRBD2 as a possible D gene (6 bases). CDR3 length equals 15 residues. The V gene's germline CDR1 is LGHNA and CDR2 YSLEER. Deletions cut 1 base from V and 3 bases from J, with 11 bases between. CDR3 nucleotides: TGCGCCAGCAGCCAAGTAATACGGGGGACAGATACGCAGTATTTT. This encodes CASSQVIRGTDTQYF.

The chain uses TRBV30 and TRBJ1-2, with a possible D match to TRBD1 (6 bases). Germline lookup yields CDR1 GTSNPN and CDR2 SVGIG (reference sequence). The germline V and J ends were trimmed by 1 base and 8 bases, with 17 bases remaining between them. The CDR3 is 14 amino acids. CDR3 in amino acids: CAWSDGGPRRGYTF. CDR3 nucleotides: TGTGCCTGGAGTGACGGGGGCCCAAGGAGAGGCTACACCTTC.

This rearrangement joins TRBV29-1 to TRBJ2-7; no clear D. Trimming removed 6 bases from V and 2 bases from J, with 8 bases in between. Germline CDR1 and CDR2: SQVTM and ANQGSEA. This CDR3 spans 11 amino acids. In nucleotides, the CDR3 is TGCAGCGTGGAGATCACCTACGAGCAGTACTTC. It encodes CSVEITYEQYF.

The V gene is TRBV28, the J gene TRBJ1-2; 7 bases map to TRBD1. The CDR3 consists of 14 residues. CDR1 MDHEN and CDR2 SYDVKM come from the germline V gene. V dropped 4 bases and J dropped 4; count of bases not matched to a gene: 6. CDR3 sequence reads: CASSSGDSFYGYTF. Written as DNA, the CDR3 is TGTGCCAGCAGTTCCGGGGACAGCTTCTATGGCTACACCTTC.

The chain joins TRBV5-1 to TRBJ2-3; D not certain. The CDR3 loop spans 14 amino acids. V was clipped by 1 base and J by 0 bases, with 6 bases between them. Germline V gene lookup returns CDR1 SGHRS and CDR2 YFSETQ. The CDR3 bases are TGCGCCAGCAGCTTGCAGCTCAGCACAGATACGCAGTATTTT. Translated: CASSLQLSTDTQYF.

The CDR3 spells CASSPPAGANVLTF. The CDR3 nucleotides read TGTGCCAGCAGCCCCCCAGCTGGGGCCAACGTCCTGACTTTC. The rearrangement uses TRBV5-6 and TRBJ2-6; D remains ambiguous. Trimming removed 4 bases from V and 2 bases from J, with 7 bases in between. Germline CDR1 SGHDT, CDR2 YYEEEE. CDR3 length: 14 amino acids.

The CDR3 DNA reads TGTGCCATCTCGACTAGCGGGGCGAATACGCAGTATTTT. The encoded protein is CAISTSGANTQYF. The genes are TRBV10-3 and TRBJ2-3, with 11 bases identical to TRBD2. Germline CDR1 and CDR2: ENHRY and SYGVKD. The CDR3 is 13 residues long. J gave up 7 bases and V 8 bases, and 5 bases lay outside the gene matches.

V usage is TRBV6-5 and J usage is TRBJ2-7; 7 bases map to TRBD1. Per the germline V gene, CDR1 is MNHEY and CDR2 is SVGAGI. This CDR3 spans 14 amino acids. V lost 2 bases and J lost 5; bases outside the gene matches: 6. CDR3 amino acids: CASSYDREIHEQYF. DNA for the CDR3: TGTGCCAGCAGTTACGACAGGGAAATCCACGAGCAGTACTTC.

The CDR3, as DNA: TGCGCCAGCAGCCAAGACAGGGGGGCACCAAATCGACGGTATGGCTACACCTTC. It yields the protein CASSQDRGAPNRRYGYTF. The chain is built from TRBV4-1 and TRBJ1-2; 7 bases match TRBD1. The CDR3 spans 18 residues. J was trimmed by 5 bases and V by 0 bases; bases with no gene match: 15. Looked up from germline, CDR1 is MGHRA and CDR2 is YSYEKL.